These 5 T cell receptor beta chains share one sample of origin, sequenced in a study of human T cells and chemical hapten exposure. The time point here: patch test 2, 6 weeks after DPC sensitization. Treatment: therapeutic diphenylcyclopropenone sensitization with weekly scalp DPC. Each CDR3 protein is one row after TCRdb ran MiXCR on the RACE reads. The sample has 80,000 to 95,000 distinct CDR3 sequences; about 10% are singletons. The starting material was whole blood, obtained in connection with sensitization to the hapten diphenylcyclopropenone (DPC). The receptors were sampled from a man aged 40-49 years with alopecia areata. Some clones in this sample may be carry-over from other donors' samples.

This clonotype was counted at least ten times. The CDR3: CASSPPNRGLNTEAFF. CDR3 nucleotide sequence: TGTGCCAGCTCACCCCCAAACAGGGGGCTGAACACTGAAGCTTTCTTT. The chain is built from TRBV18 and TRBJ1-1, with 9 bases matching TRBD1. Per germline, CDR1 KGHSH and CDR2 LQKENI. Unmatched junction bases numbered 5, after V lost 3 bases and J lost 0 bases. The CDR3 contains 16 residues.

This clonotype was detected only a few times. This chain's CDR3 is CASSDWGGDNEKLFF. Here the CDR3 DNA reads TGTGCCAGCAGTGATTGGGGGGGAGATAATGAAAAACTGTTTTTT. This rearrangement joins TRBV25-1 to TRBJ1-4; a weak D match, TRBD1 (5 bases). The V end was cut by 3 bases, the J end by 4 bases, with 12 bases between. Germline V CDR1 and CDR2: MGHDK, SYGVNS. This CDR3 contains 15 residues.

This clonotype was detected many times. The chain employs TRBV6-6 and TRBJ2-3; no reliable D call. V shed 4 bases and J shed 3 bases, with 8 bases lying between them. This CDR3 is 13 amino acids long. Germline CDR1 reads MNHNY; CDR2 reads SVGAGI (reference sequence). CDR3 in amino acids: CASSSVSTDTQYF. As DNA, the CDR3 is TGTGCCAGCAGTTCGGTATCGACAGATACGCAGTATTTT.

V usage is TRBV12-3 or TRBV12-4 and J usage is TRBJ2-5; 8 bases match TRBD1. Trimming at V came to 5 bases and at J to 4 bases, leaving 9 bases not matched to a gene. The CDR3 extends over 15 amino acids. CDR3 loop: CASSLSRGRGETQYF. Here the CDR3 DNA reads TGTGCCAGCAGTCTCTCCAGGGGGCGAGGAGAGACCCAGTACTTC.

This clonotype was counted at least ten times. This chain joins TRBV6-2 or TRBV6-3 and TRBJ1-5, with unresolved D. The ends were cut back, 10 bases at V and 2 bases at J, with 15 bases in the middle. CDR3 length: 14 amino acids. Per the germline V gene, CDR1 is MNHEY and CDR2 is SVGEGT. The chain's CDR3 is CATNAGSRNQPQHF. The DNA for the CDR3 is TGTGCCACCAACGCGGGCAGCCGCAATCAGCCCCAGCATTTT.